The 26 T cell receptor beta chains below were found in one sample sequenced in a study of OX40 agonist ivuxolimab in advanced cancers. Profiled with immunoSEQ multiplex PCR; TCRdb holds only in-frame clones, not every one. The sample has about 44,000 clones, roughly 94% seen once. The input for sequencing was CD4+ or CD8+ T cells sorted from blood, taken in a trial of the OX40 agonist ivuxolimab. Receptor source: an adult with an advanced solid tumor such as melanoma, head and neck, liver or kidney cancer.

This sequence joins TRBV6-1 and TRBJ2-3, with D hard to call. CDR1 and CDR2 (germline): MNHNS, SASEGT. The CDR3 length is 14 residues. Trimming pared 2 bases from V and 1 base from J, leaving 7 bases between. CDR3 sequence (DNA): TGTGCCAGCAGTGAATTTCCGGGCACAGATACGCAGTATTTT. Its translation: CASSEFPGTDTQYF.

The rearrangement uses TRBV7-2 and TRBJ2-5; 14 bases are a match to TRBD2. The V gene end was trimmed by 10 bases and the J gene end by 5 bases; junction bases not matched to a gene: 9. This CDR3 is 15 amino acids long. Germline V gives CDR1 SGHTA, CDR2 FQGNSA. CDR3 in amino acids: CATGTSGSLWETQYF. CDR3 bases: TGTGCCACCGGGACTAGCGGGAGTTTGTGGGAGACCCAGTACTTC.

This chain uses TRBV25-1 with TRBJ1-2; no definite D call. V lost 9 bases to trimming and J lost 9 bases, with 8 bases between them. Germline V CDR1 and CDR2: MGHDK, SYGVNS. CDR3 length: 9 residues. CDR3: CASLPRYTF. The CDR3 region has the DNA TGTGCCAGTCTCCCCCGCTACACCTTC.

The chain carries TRBV19 and TRBJ2-7; 7 nucleotides line up with TRBD2. Unmatched junction bases numbered 8, after V lost 4 bases and J lost 2 bases. Germline V gene data show CDR1 as LNHDA and CDR2 as SQIVND (reference sequence). The CDR3 consists of 15 residues. Written as DNA, the CDR3 is TGTGCCAGTAGTAACTGGCTAGCGGCGACCTACGAGCAGTACTTC. It specifies CASSNWLAATYEQYF.

This clone showed up just once. The chain uses TRBV9 and TRBJ2-5, with 12 bases fitting TRBD2. Germline CDR1 is SGDLS and CDR2 is YYNGEE. This CDR3 region has 16 residues. V lost 2 bases to trimming and J lost 5 bases; unmatched junction nucleotides: 7. The CDR3 region has the DNA TGTGCCAGCAGCGTTACTAGCGGGAGGTCGGGTGAGACCCAGTACTTC. Residues: CASSVTSGRSGETQYF.

The chain couples TRBV27 to TRBJ1-2; no firm D call. CDR1 is MNHEY, CDR2 SMNVEV, per germline (reference sequence). The ends were cut back, 3 bases at V and 3 bases at J, with 8 bases in the middle. The CDR3 spans 13 residues. The CDR3 DNA is TGTGCCAGCAGTTTTGGCGCTGACTATGGCTACACCTTC. This sequence encodes CASSFGADYGYTF.

The chain joins TRBV9 to TRBJ2-1; TRBD1 might be the D (5 bases). Germline values: CDR1 SGDLS, CDR2 YYNGEE. V shed 0 bases and J shed 3 bases, with 7 bases lying between them. The CDR3 loop spans 14 amino acids. CDR3 residues: CASSVEGVYNEQFF. CDR3 DNA: TGTGCCAGCAGCGTAGAAGGGGTCTACAATGAGCAGTTCTTC.

The rearrangement uses TRBV29-1 and TRBJ1-1; the D is unclear. V dropped 3 bases and J dropped 5 bases, with 13 bases sitting between them. In germline, CDR1 is SQVTM, CDR2 ANQGSEA. The CDR3 length is 13 residues. The CDR3 nucleotides read TGCAGCGTTGATTTGGGAAGTTTGACTGAAGCTTTCTTT. As protein: CSVDLGSLTEAFF.

Only one count was recorded for this clone. The chain couples TRBV6-6 to TRBJ1-4; 9 bases are a match to TRBD1. V lost 2 bases and J lost 5; bases outside the gene matches: 3. The germline V gene has CDR1 MNHNY and CDR2 SVGAGI (reference sequence). CDR3 size: 15 residues. CDR3 DNA sequence: TGTGCCAGCAGTTACCCCGACAGGGGGAATGAAAAACTGTTTTTT. Amino acid sequence: CASSYPDRGNEKLFF.

The chain carries TRBV7-9 and TRBJ2-3; no clear D gene. The CDR3 totals 12 residues. V lost 3 bases, J lost 7 bases, and 8 bases lay in between. In germline, CDR1 is SEHNR, CDR2 FQNEAQ (reference sequence). DNA for the CDR3: TGTGCCAGCAGCTTGGGTAGAAATACGCAGTATTTT. Amino acid sequence: CASSLGRNTQYF.

The chain combines TRBV4-3 with TRBJ2-7, with a tentative D call TRBD2 (6 bases). CDR3 length: 16 amino acids. Germline-derived CDR1 and CDR2 are LGHNA and YSLEER. V lost 1 base, J lost 4 bases, and 17 bases lay in between. The DNA of the CDR3 is TGCGCCAGCAGCCAAGGGGTAGGGACTGGAACTTACGAGCAGTACTTC. As protein: CASSQGVGTGTYEQYF.

This chain links TRBV5-4 with TRBJ2-7, with a tentative D call TRBD1 (5 bases). Germline assignment: CDR1 SGHNT and CDR2 YYREEE (reference sequence). V was cut by 3 bases and J by 2 bases, with 15 bases left in between. The CDR3 has 15 residues. The DNA of the CDR3 is TGTGCCAGCAGCTCGTCAGGGTCAGCCGCCTACGAGCAGTACTTC. Amino acid sequence: CASSSSGSAAYEQYF. Drawing the rest from reference TRBV5-4 and TRBJ2-7, the complete variable domain is ETGVTQSPTHLIKTRGQQVTLRCSSQSGHNTVSWYQQALGQGPQFIFQYYREEENGRGNFPPRFSGLQFPNYSSELNVNALELDDSALYLCASSSSGSAAYEQYFGPGTRLTVT.

The chain has TRBV28 and TRBJ2-1; possible D gene TRBD2, 5 bases. CDR1 MDHEN and CDR2 SYDVKM come from the germline V gene. The CDR3 has 16 amino acids. The V gene lost 6 bases and the J gene lost 0 bases, with 15 bases spanning the gap. CDR3 DNA: TGTGCCAGCAGAGCTTACACGGGGTCCTCCTACAATGAGCAGTTCTTC. Translating it yields CASRAYTGSSYNEQFF.

The gene calls are TRBV9 and TRBJ2-5; 8 bases map to TRBD2. CDR1 and CDR2 (germline): SGDLS, YYNGEE. V shed 4 bases and J 2 bases; nucleotides not matched to a gene: 7. This CDR3 comprises 15 residues. CDR3 sequence reads: CASSPPGGKQETQYF. The CDR3 coding sequence is TGTGCCAGCAGCCCCCCGGGGGGGAAGCAAGAGACCCAGTACTTC.

The rearrangement links TRBV7-9 to TRBJ2-1; D ambiguous. CDR3 size: 16 residues. V lost 8 bases, J lost 4 bases, and 21 bases lay in between. Germline V lookup: CDR1 SEHNR, CDR2 FQNEAQ (reference sequence). CDR3 DNA sequence: TGTGCCAGCCCCTCGACTCCCAGCGCAGGATACAATGAGCAGTTCTTC. It codes for CASPSTPSAGYNEQFF.

The count of this clone is one. J is TRBJ2-7 and V is TRBV6-5, with 7 bases fitting TRBD1. The CDR3 length is 14 residues. Germline trimming cut 5 bases from V and 4 bases from J; bases unmatched to any gene: 8. The germline CDR1 and CDR2 sequences are MNHEY and SVGAGI. Written as DNA, the CDR3 is TGTGCCAGCAGTGCTACAGGGGTCGGTTACGAGCAGTACTTC. This translates into CASSATGVGYEQYF.

The chain employs TRBV25-1 and TRBJ1-1; D might be TRBD1 (6 bases). Per the germline V gene, CDR1 is MGHDK and CDR2 is SYGVNS. V was trimmed by 4 bases and J by 3 bases, leaving 18 bases between them. The CDR3 extends over 16 amino acids. The CDR3 sequence is CASSGGQHRPHTEAFF. The CDR3 DNA reads TGTGCCAGCAGTGGAGGACAGCACCGGCCTCACACTGAAGCTTTCTTT.

The genes are TRBV7-9 and TRBJ2-5; D unclear. The end of the DNA fits TRBJ2-7 better, so the J call may be wrong. CDR3 length: 13 residues. Germline loops: CDR1 SEHNR, CDR2 FQNEAQ (reference sequence). CDR3 bases: TGTGCCAGCAGCTTATTTCCCAGGTTCGAGCAGTACTTC. Its translation: CASSLFPRFEQYF.

This chain connects TRBV7-3 to TRBJ2-7, with D perhaps matching TRBD1 (5 bases). The V end lost 2 bases, the J end lost 0 bases, and 11 bases lay between the germline ends. The CDR3 is made up of 15 amino acids. Germline V gene lookup returns CDR1 SGHTA and CDR2 FQGTGA. CDR3 sequence: CASSLEETVSYEQYF. CDR3 DNA: TGTGCCAGCAGCTTAGAGGAGACAGTCTCCTACGAGCAGTACTTC. The variable domain in full, completed from reference TRBV7-3 and TRBJ2-7, reads GAGVSQTPSNKVTEKGKYVELRCDPISGHTALYWYRQSLGQGPEFLIYFQGTGAADDSGLPNDRFFAVRPEGSVSTLKIQRTERGDSAVYLCASSLEETVSYEQYFGPGTRLTVT.

V usage is TRBV6-1 and J usage is TRBJ1-1; 10 positions agree with TRBD1. V gave up 4 bases and J gave up 3 bases; unmatched junction bases: 11. CDR3 size: 17 residues. Germline CDR1 reads MNHNS; CDR2 reads SASEGT. The CDR3 sequence is CASSGTGTGDWYTEAFF. CDR3 sequence (DNA): TGTGCCAGCAGTGGTACCGGGACAGGGGATTGGTACACTGAAGCTTTCTTT.

The V gene is TRBV29-1, the J gene TRBJ2-2; 10 nucleotides align to TRBD2. J gave up 1 base and V 1 base, and 9 bases lay outside the gene matches. This CDR3 spans 18 amino acids. CDR1 and CDR2 from the germline V gene are SQVTM and ANQGSEA. The CDR3 DNA reads TGCAGCGTTGAAGCTTGGATAGCGGGAGGAGGGAACACCGGGGAGCTGTTTTTT. Translation gives CSVEAWIAGGGNTGELFF.

This clone has a single count. This chain links TRBV30 with TRBJ2-7; TRBD1 matches at 7 bases. After removal of 8 bases from V and 2 bases from J, the junction contained 3 bases not matched to a gene. The CDR3 is made up of 11 amino acids. Germline values: CDR1 GTSNPN, CDR2 SVGIG (reference sequence). The DNA for the CDR3 is TGTGCCGGGGACAGCACCTACGAGCAGTACTTC. It yields the protein CAGDSTYEQYF.

The chain employs TRBV12-5 and TRBJ2-1; a possible D gene is TRBD1 (6 bases). The V end was cut by 3 bases, the J end by 8 bases, with 11 bases between. Germline assignment: CDR1 LGHNT and CDR2 FRNRAP. The CDR3 runs to 13 residues. CDR3 nucleotide sequence: TGTGCTAGTGGTTTAGTGGCAGGGGATGAGCAGTTCTTC. It is translated as CASGLVAGDEQFF.

This clone was observed once. The genes are TRBV7-6 and TRBJ2-7; the match to TRBD2 covers 11 bases. The V segment lost 5 bases and the J segment 4 bases; nucleotides outside the gene matches: 28. This CDR3 region has 22 residues. CDR1 SGHVS and CDR2 FNYEAQ come from the germline V gene. The CDR3 DNA sequence: TGTGCCAGCAGCGAGGGGATGTCGGGTGCTGGGACTAGCGGTGGTTCCGGTTACGAGCAGTACTTC. Residues: CASSEGMSGAGTSGGSGYEQYF.

The rearrangement joins TRBV7-9 to TRBJ1-5, with D possibly being TRBD1 (5 bases). Trimming took 5 bases from V and 0 from J, leaving 14 bases between them. The CDR3 covers 16 residues. In germline, CDR1 is SEHNR, CDR2 FQNEAQ (reference sequence). The CDR3 spells CASSHGTPHSNQPQHF. The CDR3 nucleotides are TGTGCCAGCAGCCACGGGACTCCCCATAGCAATCAGCCCCAGCATTTT.

The chain uses TRBV9 and TRBJ2-7, with a weak D call TRBD2 (6 bases). The germline V and J ends were trimmed by 3 bases and 7 bases, with 17 bases remaining between them. Germline-derived CDR1 and CDR2 are SGDLS and YYNGEE. This CDR3 is 14 amino acids long. The CDR3 is CASSEAPSAGEQYF. The CDR3 bases are TGTGCCAGCAGCGAGGCCCCTTCGGCGGGGGAGCAGTACTTC.